These T cell receptor beta chains were read from a single sample in a study of OX40 agonist ivuxolimab in advanced cancers. Only in-frame clones appear in the TCRdb table, and some are missing; sequencing was by immunoSEQ multiplex PCR. The sample shows 71,000 or so clones, 80% of them seen only once. The sequencing used CD4+ or CD8+ T cells sorted from blood, collected in a trial of the OX40 agonist ivuxolimab. All receptors come from an adult with an advanced solid tumor such as melanoma, head and neck, liver or kidney cancer. Both conserved end residues are part of each CDR3. The order of the fields is J gene, V gene, clone size, D gene, CDR3 DNA, CDR3 protein. A D gene is named only where the DNA matches it firmly. Clone sizes are given selectively: once, few, many, or a class where the clone is expanded.

TRBJ2-1 | TRBV9 | once | NA | TGTGCCAGCAGCCCCAGTAGGGGGGCGGGGGTAAGCTACAATGAGCAGTTCTTC | CASSPSRGAGVSYNEQFF
TRBJ1-5 | TRBV19 | NA | TRBD1 | TGTGCCAGTCGCAAGGACAGGGGCGCCTATAGCAATCAGCCCCAGCATTTT | CASRKDRGAYSNQPQHF
TRBJ2-1 | TRBV27 | NA | NA | TGTGCCAGCAATTTAGGAGGTACGAGGCGGCGAGGCGATGAGCAGTTCTTC | CASNLGGTRRRGDEQFF
TRBJ2-7 | TRBV5-1 | NA | TRBD1 | TGCGCCAGCAGCTTCGACAGGGCCTACGAGCAGTACTTC | CASSFDRAYEQYF
TRBJ2-3 | TRBV7-2 | once | NA | TGTGCCAGCAGCTTAATGGAGGGCGCAGATACGCAGTATTTT | CASSLMEGADTQYF
TRBJ1-6 | TRBV7-9 | NA | NA | TGTGCCAGCAGCTTTCCAGGCGAGAATTCACCCCTCCACTTT | CASSFPGENSPLHF
TRBJ1-1 | TRBV5-6 | NA | NA | NA | CASTLLAQGARTEAFF
TRBJ1-5 | TRBV12-5 | NA | NA | TGTGCTAGTAGGGAAGACGGGATTCATCAGCCCCAGCATTTT | CASREDGIHQPQHF
TRBJ1-2 | TRBV19 | NA | NA | TGTGCCAGTAGTATTTGGGCCAATAACTATGGCTACACCTTC | CASSIWANNYGYTF
TRBJ2-3 | TRBV20-1 | NA | NA | TGCAGTGCTAGCAGGGAAGATACGCAGTATTTT | CSASREDTQYF
TRBJ2-3 | TRBV28 | NA | NA | TGTGCCAGCAGTTTTGGAGTTTTGCGGGTGAACACAGATACGCAGTATTTT | CASSFGVLRVNTDTQYF
TRBJ1-4 | TRBV27 | NA | NA | TGTGCCAGCAGTTTATCGATTCCTTACATCACAGGGCCGACTGCTTCAACTAATGAAAAACTGTTTTTT | CASSLSIPYITGPTASTNEKLFF
TRBJ2-3 | TRBV14 | NA | TRBD2 | TGTGCCAGCGCCAAGAAAGTCAAGATGTTCGGACTAGCGGGGAGCACAGATACGCAGTATTTT | CASAKKVKMFGLAGSTDTQYF
TRBJ2-3 | TRBV28 | NA | TRBD1 | TGTGCCAGCAGTTCCCGGGACAGGGCTACAGATACGCAGTATTTT | CASSSRDRATDTQYF
TRBJ1-3 | TRBV7-9 | NA | NA | TGTGCCAGCAGCTTATCTGACTCTGGAAACACCATATATTTT | CASSLSDSGNTIYF
TRBJ1-1 | TRBV30 | NA | NA | TGTGCCTGGAGTGAACAGATGAACACTGAAGCTTTCTTT | CAWSEQMNTEAFF
TRBJ2-7 | TRBV4-3 | NA | NA | TGCGCCAGCAGCCAATCCCTCGGGACGCACGAGCAGTACTTC | CASSQSLGTHEQYF
TRBJ2-1 | TRBV28 | NA | NA | TGTGCCAGCAGGTGGGGTGGAGCCTACAATGAGCAGTTCTTC | CASRWGGAYNEQFF
TRBJ2-5 | TRBV9 | NA | NA | TGTGCCAGCAGCGGAGAGAGGGGGCGGGGAAGGTACCAAGAGACCCAGTACTTC | CASSGERGRGRYQETQYF
TRBJ2-1 | TRBV6-1 | NA | TRBD2 | TGTGCCAGCAGTGAAGCGCTGAGTAGCGGGAGCAATGAGCAGTTCTTC | CASSEALSSGSNEQFF
TRBJ2-2 | TRBV10-2 | NA | NA | TGCGCCGTAAAGCGGGGAGGGGGCTTCGGGGAGCTGTTTTTT | CAVKRGGGFGELFF
TRBJ1-1 | TRBV4-1 | NA | NA | TGCGCCAGCAGCCAAAGGATCGGGTTTGGATTGAGCGGGAACACTGAAGCTTTCTTT | CASSQRIGFGLSGNTEAFF
TRBJ2-2 | TRBV11-1 | NA | NA | TGTGCCAGCAGCTTAGCAGGCTCGAACACCGGGGAGCTGTTTTTT | CASSLAGSNTGELFF
TRBJ1-4 | TRBV5-1 | NA | TRBD1 | TGCGCCAGCAGCCCGGGGACAGGGTTCGAAAAACTGTTTTTT | CASSPGTGFEKLFF
TRBJ2-1 | TRBV7-6 | few | NA | TGTGCCAGCAGCTCAATGGACAATGAGCAGTTCTTC | CASSSMDNEQFF
TRBJ2-7 | TRBV20-1 | NA | NA | TGCAGTGCTCGACCGGAGTGGGGGCAGTACTTC | CSARPEWGQYF
TRBJ2-7 | TRBV5-6 | NA | TRBD2 | TGTGCCACACAAGCGGGAGGACCCCACTACGAGCAGTACTTC | CATQAGGPHYEQYF
TRBJ2-3 | TRBV10-3 | NA | TRBD2 | TGTGCCATCAGTACCAGCGGGAGTTATGATACGCAGTATTTT | CAISTSGSYDTQYF
TRBJ2-3 | TRBV29-1 | NA | NA | TGCAGCGTTGGGACAGATACGCAGTATTTT | CSVGTDTQYF
TRBJ2-3 | TRBV6-5 | NA | NA | TGTGCCAGCAATATAGCGGGCACAGATACGCAGTATTTT | CASNIAGTDTQYF
TRBJ1-5 | TRBV7-9 | NA | TRBD1 | TGTGCCAGCAGCTCCGACAGGGGGCCCCAGCATTTT | CASSSDRGPQHF
TRBJ2-1 | TRBV18 | NA | NA | TGTGCCAGCTCACTGGGAAGTGAGCAGTTCTTC | CASSLGSEQFF
TRBJ1-2 | TRBV6-5 | NA | TRBD1 | TGTGCCAGCAGCCCACGACAGGGGGCGCGGAGCTACACCTTC | CASSPRQGARSYTF
TRBJ2-1 | TRBV29-1 | NA | NA | TGCAGCGTTTCCTCGACAGCTGACAATGAGCAGTTCTTC | CSVSSTADNEQFF
TRBJ2-6 | TRBV19 | NA | NA | TGTGCCAGTAGTATAATCCTCTCTGGGGCCAACGTCCTGACTTTC | CASSIILSGANVLTF
TRBJ2-5 | TRBV5-1 | NA | NA | TGCGCCAGCAGCTTCTCAGGCGAAGAGACCCAGTACTTC | CASSFSGEETQYF
TRBJ1-2 | TRBV7-8 | NA | TRBD1 | TGTGCCAGCAGCCCGTGGGACAGAAACTATGGCTACACCTTC | CASSPWDRNYGYTF
TRBJ1-1 | TRBV14 | NA | NA | TGTGCCAGCAGCCAAGACTTTCGGGGTTCCTCTTTCTTT | CASSQDFRGSSFF
TRBJ2-7 | TRBV18 | once | NA | TGTGCCAGCTCACCGTCTGGAGAGGGGTACGAGCAGTACTTC | CASSPSGEGYEQYF
TRBJ1-3 | TRBV19 | NA | NA | TGTGCCAGTGAAGGTACTAGTGGAAACACCATATATTTT | CASEGTSGNTIYF
TRBJ1-5 | TRBV6-5 | NA | TRBD1 | TGTGCCAGCAGACCTAAGGGGACAGGGAATCAGCCCCAGCATTTT | CASRPKGTGNQPQHF
TRBJ1-4 | TRBV30 | NA | NA | TGTGCCTGGAGTGTACGGGCAGGGGAAAAACTGTTTTTT | CAWSVRAGEKLFF
TRBJ1-2 | TRBV6-5 | few | NA | TGTGCCAGCAGCCCCGACAGGATCCTGGGCTACACCTTC | CASSPDRILGYTF
TRBJ1-4 | TRBV5-5 | NA | NA | TGTGCCAGCAGCTTATGGGCGGAGGATAATGAAAAACTGTTTTTT | CASSLWAEDNEKLFF
TRBJ1-3 | TRBV7-6 | NA | NA | TGTGCCAGCAGCTTCATGGGGGCTGGAAACACCATATATTTT | CASSFMGAGNTIYF
TRBJ1-6 | TRBV30 | NA | NA | TGTGCCTGGACGATGGATTCACCCCTCCACTTT | CAWTMDSPLHF
TRBJ2-1 | TRBV6-5 | once | NA | TGTGCCAGCACCGATATCGGGGGGCTTTACAATGAGCAGTTCTTC | CASTDIGGLYNEQFF
TRBJ2-2 | TRBV7-3 | NA | TRBD2 | TGTGCCAGCAGCTCAGCGGGAATTGGCGGGGAGCTGTTTTTT | CASSSAGIGGELFF
TRBJ1-1 | TRBV10-3 | NA | NA | TGTGCCATCAGTGAGAAGGGCGGTGGCACTGAAGCTTTCTTT | CAISEKGGGTEAFF
TRBJ1-5 | TRBV6-1 | NA | TRBD1 | TGTGCCAGCAGTGAACTGACAGGGCTCAATCAGCCCCAGCATTTT | CASSELTGLNQPQHF
TRBJ1-3 | TRBV19 | NA | NA | TGTGCCACCCCCCAGGGGAACCGATTTTTTGGAAACACCATATATTTT | CATPQGNRFFGNTIYF
TRBJ1-2 | TRBV27 | NA | TRBD1 | TGTGCCAGCAGTTTCCGGACAGGGAGGGATGGCTACACCTTC | CASSFRTGRDGYTF
TRBJ1-5 | TRBV6-6 | NA | NA | TGTGCCAGCAACGAACTCGGGGGCAATAGCAATCAGCCCCAGCATTTT | CASNELGGNSNQPQHF
TRBJ2-1 | TRBV18 | NA | TRBD2 | TGTGCCAGCTCACCTCCGGGACTAGCGGGAGGTGGCAATGAGCAGTTCTTC | CASSPPGLAGGGNEQFF
TRBJ2-5 | TRBV6-6 | NA | NA | TGTGCCAGCAGTTACACCGACAGTTTCGAGACCCAGTACTTC | CASSYTDSFETQYF